Below are 27 T cell receptor beta chains sequenced from a single sample in a study of T cell changes during pregnancy in multiple sclerosis. Sequencing used immunoSEQ multiplex PCR; TCRdb keeps in-frame clones, though not all of them. The data contain fewer than 50,000 clones, over 80% of them singletons. The sample consisted of CD8+ T cells from peripheral blood mononuclear cells, taken after pregnancy. These receptor sequences come from a female donor with multiple sclerosis, enrolled in a pregnancy study.

CDR3 in amino acids: CASRGLFVTGELFF. As DNA, the CDR3 is TGTGCCAGCAGGGGACTATTTGTTACCGGGGAGCTGTTTTTT. This chain connects TRBV7-8 to TRBJ2-2; 7 bases are a match to TRBD2. Germline V gene sequence: CDR1 SGHVS, CDR2 FQNEAQ. V lost 6 bases and J lost 5; bases outside the gene matches: 6. The CDR3 runs 14 residues.

The genes are TRBV10-1 and TRBJ2-5; 8 bases are a match to TRBD1. The J segment lost 5 bases and the V segment lost 5 bases, leaving 4 bases of the junction unmatched. The CDR3 length is 13 residues. From germline, CDR1 is WNHNN and CDR2 SYGVQD (reference sequence). The CDR3 bases are TGCGCCAGCAGTAGGACAGGGTTGGAGACCCAGTACTTC. Amino acid sequence: CASSRTGLETQYF.

This rearrangement joins TRBV7-2 to TRBJ1-2; possible D gene TRBD1, 6 bases. CDR1 and CDR2 from the germline V gene are SGHTA and FQGNSA. V was clipped by 2 bases and J by 3 bases, with 16 bases between them. CDR3 length: 16 residues. CDR3 region: CASSLISGGQDYGYTF. Written as DNA, the CDR3 is TGTGCCAGCAGCTTAATATCGGGGGGCCAGGACTATGGCTACACCTTC. The variable domain in full, completed from reference TRBV7-2 and TRBJ1-2, reads GAGVSQSPSNKVTEKGKDVELRCDPISGHTALYWYRQSLGQGLEFLIYFQGNSAPDKSGLPSDRFSAERTGGSVSTLTIQRTQQEDSAVYLCASSLISGGQDYGYTFGSGTRLTVV.

J is TRBJ2-7 and V is TRBV11-2; D call uncertain. The germline V gene has CDR1 SGHAT and CDR2 FQNNGV. The CDR3 runs 12 residues. The V and J ends lost 8 bases and 0 bases respectively, with 8 bases between them. The CDR3 DNA sequence: TGTGCCAGCTCCGTAAACTCCTACGAGCAGTACTTC. This codes for CASSVNSYEQYF.

The gene calls are TRBV19 and TRBJ1-6; 10 positions agree with TRBD1. There are 16 residues in the CDR3. The ends lost 1 base at V and 8 bases at J; junction bases unmatched: 5. Germline CDR1 is LNHDA and CDR2 is SQIVND (reference sequence). The CDR3 reads CASSIAAGTGDSPLHF. Here the CDR3 DNA reads TGTGCCAGTAGTATAGCCGCCGGGACAGGGGATTCACCCCTCCACTTT. Full variable domain (outside the CDR3, taken from reference TRBV19 and TRBJ1-6): DGGITQSPKYLFRKEGQNVTLSCEQNLNHDAMYWYRQDPGQGLRLIYYSQIVNDFQKGDIAEGYSVSREKKESFPLTVTSAQKNPTAFYLCASSIAAGTGDSPLHFGNGTRLTVT.

The gene calls are TRBV6-1 and TRBJ2-7; 8 nucleotides align to TRBD1. Germline CDR1 MNHNS, CDR2 SASEGT. The CDR3 has 14 amino acids. V shed 2 bases, J shed 10 bases, and the junction held 10 bases outside the gene matches. The CDR3 spells CASSERGQAFYQYF. CDR3 DNA: TGTGCCAGCAGTGAAAGGGGACAGGCTTTTTATCAGTACTTC.

This clone was detected a few times. This chain joins TRBV5-5 and TRBJ1-3; D is possibly TRBD1 (5 bases). Trimming stripped 1 base from V and 3 bases from J, with 14 bases between. The CDR3 has 16 amino acids. The germline CDR1 and CDR2 sequences are SGHKS and YYEKEE (reference sequence). CDR3 protein: CASSLLRGLGGNTIYF. The CDR3 region has the DNA TGTGCCAGCAGCTTGTTGCGGGGGTTAGGTGGAAACACCATATATTTT.

The chain is built from TRBV2 and TRBJ2-7; 8 bases agree with TRBD1. CDR1 is SNHLY, CDR2 FYNNEI, per germline. The CDR3 contains 13 residues. V was clipped by 8 bases and J by 6 bases; unmatched bases: 9. DNA of the CDR3: TGTGCCAGCTATCCGGGACAGGCGGTCGAGCAGTACTTC. Residues: CASYPGQAVEQYF.

The chain employs TRBV27 and TRBJ2-2, with D unresolved. The V and J ends lost 5 bases and 8 bases respectively, with 12 bases between them. The CDR3 sequence is 13 residues long. CDR1 and CDR2 from the germline V gene are MNHEY and SMNVEV (reference sequence). CDR3 bases: TGTGCCAGCAGTACTATCGGCCTGGGGGAGCTGTTTTTT. This gives the protein CASSTIGLGELFF.

The chain has TRBV6-6 and TRBJ1-2; no clear D. The germline CDR1 and CDR2 sequences are MNHNY and SVGAGI (reference sequence). Trimming took off 7 bases at V and 1 base at J, with 16 bases between the two ends. The CDR3 totals 15 residues. CDR3 DNA sequence: TGTGCCAGCACCGATTTACCGGGAGTTAACTATGGCTACACCTTC. Translated, it gives CASTDLPGVNYGYTF.

This rearrangement joins TRBV25-1 to TRBJ1-2; D is unresolved. The germline V gene encodes CDR1 MGHDK and CDR2 SYGVNS. This CDR3 has 13 amino acids. V was clipped by 1 base and J by 3 bases, with 6 bases between them. The DNA for the CDR3 is TGTGCCAGCAGTGAATCTAGTTACTATGGCTACACCTTC. Translated, it gives CASSESSYYGYTF.

This rearrangement joins TRBV10-2 to TRBJ1-1; no clear D. Germline V gives CDR1 WSHSY, CDR2 SAAADI. The CDR3 totals 14 residues. Trimming took off 0 bases at V and 0 bases at J, with 5 bases between the two ends. The DNA of the CDR3 is TGCGCCAGCAGTGAGTCCTTCCTGAACACTGAAGCTTTCTTT. It codes for CASSESFLNTEAFF.

J is TRBJ1-6 and V is TRBV6-5; 9 bases are a match to TRBD1. CDR3 length: 15 residues. The ends lost 2 bases at V and 10 bases at J; junction bases unmatched: 6. Germline V CDR1 and CDR2: MNHEY, SVGAGI. The CDR3 sequence: CASSYGDREESPLHF. The CDR3 coding sequence is TGTGCCAGCAGTTACGGGGACAGGGAAGAGTCACCCCTCCACTTT.

CDR3 sequence reads: CASSIRDSNQPQHF. The CDR3 bases are TGTGCCAGTAGTATCAGGGATAGCAATCAGCCCCAGCATTTT. The J gene is TRBJ1-5, the V gene TRBV19, with D possibly being TRBD1 (5 bases). Germline CDR1 LNHDA, CDR2 SQIVND (reference sequence). Trimming stripped 3 bases from V and 0 bases from J, with 6 bases between. This CDR3 is 14 amino acids long.

V and J are TRBV7-9 and TRBJ1-1; D unresolved. The CDR3 totals 11 residues. V lost 6 bases, J lost 2 bases, and 4 bases lay in between. Germline lookup yields CDR1 SEHNR and CDR2 FQNEAQ (reference sequence). The CDR3 region is CASSLNTEAFF. CDR3 nucleotide sequence: TGTGCCAGCAGTCTTAACACTGAAGCTTTCTTT. The full variable domain, with the rest looked up from reference TRBV7-9 and TRBJ1-1, is DTGVSQNPRHKITKRGQNVTFRCDPISEHNRLYWYRQTLGQGPEFLTYFQNEAQLEKSRLLSDRFSAERPKGSFSTLEIQRTEQGDSAMYLCASSLNTEAFFGQGTRLTVV.

The gene calls are TRBV7-6 and TRBJ2-5; 12 bases match TRBD2. CDR3 length equals 15 residues. After removal of 5 bases from V and 2 bases from J, the junction contained 3 bases not matched to a gene. Germline CDR1 and CDR2: SGHVS and FNYEAQ. The CDR3 here is CASSRTSGAQETQYF. The CDR3 DNA reads as TGTGCCAGCAGCCGGACTAGCGGGGCACAAGAGACCCAGTACTTC.

This clone was counted a few times. V is TRBV15 and J is TRBJ2-5; D perhaps matches TRBD2 (6 bases). V was clipped by 2 bases and J by 4 bases, with 20 bases between them. The V gene's germline CDR1 is LNHNV and CDR2 YYDKDF (reference sequence). The CDR3 runs to 17 residues. The CDR3 is CATSRRARGETLETQYF. The DNA of the CDR3 is TGTGCCACCAGCAGACGAGCGCGGGGCGAAACATTAGAGACCCAGTACTTC.

This chain links TRBV2 with TRBJ2-5, with 8 bases that match TRBD2. The CDR3 is made up of 15 amino acids. V trimming: 7 bases; J trimming: 5 bases; junction bases outside the gene matches: 12. Germline V gives CDR1 SNHLY, CDR2 FYNNEI. CDR3 sequence: CASTQISGGRETQYF. The CDR3 DNA sequence: TGTGCCAGCACCCAAATAAGCGGGGGAAGGGAGACCCAGTACTTC.

The rearrangement links TRBV13 to TRBJ2-5; a weak D match, TRBD1 (5 bases). The V gene's germline CDR1 is PRHDT and CDR2 FYEKMQ (reference sequence). CDR3 length equals 15 residues. Trimming removed 2 bases from V and 4 bases from J, with 14 bases in between. The DNA of the CDR3 is TGTGCCAGCAGCTTAAGGCAGGCAGGGCCAGAGACCCAGTACTTC. Translated, it gives CASSLRQAGPETQYF.

V gene TRBV4-1 combines with J gene TRBJ1-2; D not resolved. The CDR3 loop spans 13 amino acids. The germline gives CDR1 MGHRA, CDR2 YSYEKL. Trimming removed 5 bases at V and 2 bases at J, with 9 bases between. CDR3: CASSAQLNYGYTF. The CDR3 region has the DNA TGCGCCAGCAGCGCACAGTTAAACTATGGCTACACCTTC.

The rearrangement joins TRBV9 to TRBJ1-3; D is undetermined. Germline V gives CDR1 SGDLS, CDR2 YYNGEE. Trimming took 7 bases from V and 6 from J, leaving 14 bases between them. The CDR3 runs 13 residues. The CDR3 DNA is TGTGCCAGCCGCTCCAAGAGGGAAAACACCATATATTTT. Residues: CASRSKRENTIYF.

This chain uses TRBV19 with TRBJ2-1, with 10 bases lining up with TRBD2. This CDR3 is 16 amino acids long. Germline assignment: CDR1 LNHDA and CDR2 SQIVND (reference sequence). With 9 bases clipped from V and 9 bases from J, the junction kept 17 bases outside the gene matches. The CDR3 spells CASSSWDSGGIPEQFF. The CDR3 DNA is TGTGCCAGCAGTTCCTGGGATAGCGGGGGGATTCCTGAGCAGTTCTTC.

CDR3 loop: CASSESGGIATNEKLFF. CDR3 coding DNA: TGTGCCAGCAGTGAATCAGGGGGAATTGCAACTAATGAAAAACTGTTTTTT. J is TRBJ1-4 and V is TRBV6-1; TRBD1 matches at 7 bases. CDR3 size: 17 residues. Germline assignment: CDR1 MNHNS and CDR2 SASEGT. V was clipped by 2 bases and J by 0 bases; unmatched bases: 6.

The chain recombines TRBV6-1 with TRBJ1-5, with TRBD1 identical over 10 bases. Germline CDR1 is MNHNS and CDR2 is SASEGT. This CDR3 has 15 amino acids. The ends lost 5 bases at V and 9 bases at J; junction bases unmatched: 10. The CDR3 spells CASSRDRGSGLPQHF. CDR3 sequence (DNA): TGTGCCAGCAGTAGGGACAGGGGATCGGGTTTGCCCCAGCATTTT.

The chain is built from TRBV13 and TRBJ2-3; 11 bases match TRBD2. After removal of 2 bases from V and 3 bases from J, the junction contained 13 bases not matched to a gene. The CDR3 consists of 19 residues. From germline, CDR1 is PRHDT and CDR2 FYEKMQ (reference sequence). CDR3 sequence: CASSLHLAGGQSLTDTQYF. The CDR3 DNA reads as TGTGCCAGCAGCTTACATTTAGCGGGGGGGCAGAGTTTGACAGATACGCAGTATTTT.

V is TRBV5-5 and J is TRBJ1-3; D ambiguous. The CDR3 has 13 residues. Trimming took off 0 bases at V and 9 bases at J, with 10 bases between the two ends. Germline lookup yields CDR1 SGHKS and CDR2 YYEKEE (reference sequence). The CDR3 protein is CASSLGPGGTIYF. The CDR3 nucleotides are TGTGCCAGCAGCTTGGGTCCGGGAGGCACCATATATTTT.

This chain links TRBV5-1 with TRBJ1-1, with 10 nucleotides matching TRBD1. Germline-derived CDR1 and CDR2 are SGHRS and YFSETQ. The CDR3 covers 17 residues. V gave up 3 bases and J gave up 2 bases; unmatched junction bases: 10. The CDR3 here is CASSWGMTGGLNTEAFF. The CDR3 region has the DNA TGCGCCAGCAGCTGGGGTATGACAGGGGGCTTAAACACTGAAGCTTTCTTT.